This record concerns one T cell receptor beta chain sequence. The CDR3 has 14 amino acids. V lost 6 bases and J 4 bases, leaving 15 bases between the germline ends. Germline CDR1 is SGHTA and CDR2 is FQGNSA. These data come from a study of shared clonotypes between healthy human individuals. Here immunoSEQ multiplex PCR was the method, and the copy in TCRdb shows in-frame clones only, minus some. This table has fewer than 3 million clones, around 93% appearing once. CD45RA-negative memory and CD45RA+ naive subsets were split from the CD4+ cells. The receptor's source is a man between 18 and 29 years old in good health. Some clones in this sample may be carry-over from other donors' samples. Material for sequencing was naive CD4+ T cells from PBMCs. Subset noted: CD45RA+ positively selected. V usage is TRBV7-2 and J usage is TRBJ2-5; D is unresolved. CDR3 region: CASSATPWGETQYF. CDR3 DNA sequence: TGTGCCAGCAGTGCGACGCCTTGGGGAGAGACCCAGTACTTC.